Sequencing of this T cell receptor beta chain was carried out in a study of T-cell reconstitution after alpha-beta-depleted transplantation in children. Unique molecular identifiers were used in preparing the TCRbeta library. TCRdb reprocessed the PCR reads via MiXCR and lists one record per CDR3 protein. The data show 230,000 or so distinct CDR3 sequences, approximately 9.7% seen once. This clonotype was detected ten times or more. The ends lost 2 bases at V and 6 bases at J; junction bases unmatched: 5. This CDR3 is 14 amino acids long. The germline gives CDR1 SGHDT, CDR2 YYEEEE. The specimen was PBMCs from the stem cell graft donor, collected from the stem cell graft. The sequence came from a human donor who donated a stem cell graft to a child with SCID. The J gene is TRBJ2-3, the V gene TRBV5-6; 8 positions match TRBD1. The CDR3 here is CASSLDRGPDTQYF. Here the CDR3 DNA reads TGTGCCAGCAGCTTAGACAGGGGACCCGATACGCAGTATTTT.